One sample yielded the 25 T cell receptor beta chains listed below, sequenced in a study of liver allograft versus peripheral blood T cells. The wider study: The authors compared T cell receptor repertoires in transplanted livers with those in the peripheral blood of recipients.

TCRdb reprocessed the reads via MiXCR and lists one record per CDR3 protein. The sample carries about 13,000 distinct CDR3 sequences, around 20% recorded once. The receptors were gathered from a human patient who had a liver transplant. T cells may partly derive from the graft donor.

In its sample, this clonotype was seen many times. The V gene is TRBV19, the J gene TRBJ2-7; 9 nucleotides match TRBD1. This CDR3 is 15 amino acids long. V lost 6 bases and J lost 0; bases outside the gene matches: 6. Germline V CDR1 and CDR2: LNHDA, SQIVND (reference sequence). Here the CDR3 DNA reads TGTGCCAGTAGGGCGGGACAGGGCAACTCCTACGAGCAGTACTTC. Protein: CASRAGQGNSYEQYF.

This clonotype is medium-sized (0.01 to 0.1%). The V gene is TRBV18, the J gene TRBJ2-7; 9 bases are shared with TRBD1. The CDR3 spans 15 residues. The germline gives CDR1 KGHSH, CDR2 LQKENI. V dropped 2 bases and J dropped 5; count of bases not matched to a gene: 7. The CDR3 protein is CASSPFRDRVHEQYF. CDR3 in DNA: TGTGCCAGCTCACCATTCCGGGACAGGGTCCACGAGCAGTACTTC.

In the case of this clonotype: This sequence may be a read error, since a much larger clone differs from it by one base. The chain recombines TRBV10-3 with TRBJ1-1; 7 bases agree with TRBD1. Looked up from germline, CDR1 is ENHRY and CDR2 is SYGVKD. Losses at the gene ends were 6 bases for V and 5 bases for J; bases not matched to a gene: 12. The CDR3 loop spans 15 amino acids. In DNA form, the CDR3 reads TGTGCCATCAGGGACAAAAGACAGGGCCGGACTGAAGCTTTCTTT. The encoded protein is CAIRDKRQGRTEAFF.

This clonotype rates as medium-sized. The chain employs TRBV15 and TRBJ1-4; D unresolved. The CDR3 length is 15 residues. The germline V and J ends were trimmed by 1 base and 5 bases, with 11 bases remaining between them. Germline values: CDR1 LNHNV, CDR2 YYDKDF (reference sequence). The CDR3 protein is CATSRGSDLNEKLFF. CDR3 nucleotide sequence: TGTGCCACCAGCAGAGGTTCTGATTTAAATGAAAAACTGTTTTTT.

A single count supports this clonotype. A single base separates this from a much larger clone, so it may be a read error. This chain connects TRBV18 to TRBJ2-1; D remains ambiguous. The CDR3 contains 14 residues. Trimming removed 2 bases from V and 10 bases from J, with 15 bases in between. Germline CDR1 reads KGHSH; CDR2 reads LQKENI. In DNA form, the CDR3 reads TGTGCCAGCTCACCAATGGGCAGTTCCTACGAGCAGTTCTTC. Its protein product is CASSPMGSSYEQFF.

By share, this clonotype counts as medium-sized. CDR3 residues: CATPGENYNSPLHF. In DNA form, the CDR3 reads TGTGCCACGCCAGGGGAGAACTATAATTCACCCCTCCACTTT. The rearrangement links TRBV28 to TRBJ1-6; TRBD1 is a possible D gene (6 bases). CDR3 length: 14 residues. CDR1 and CDR2 (germline): MDHEN, SYDVKM. V lost 10 bases and J 3 bases, leaving 13 bases between the germline ends.

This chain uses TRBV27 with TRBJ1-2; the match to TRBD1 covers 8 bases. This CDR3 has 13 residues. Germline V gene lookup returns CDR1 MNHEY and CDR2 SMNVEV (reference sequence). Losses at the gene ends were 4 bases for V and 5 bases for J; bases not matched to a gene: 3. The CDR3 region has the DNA TGTGCCAGCAGTTCCTGGACAGGGTATGGCTACACCTTC. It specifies CASSSWTGYGYTF.

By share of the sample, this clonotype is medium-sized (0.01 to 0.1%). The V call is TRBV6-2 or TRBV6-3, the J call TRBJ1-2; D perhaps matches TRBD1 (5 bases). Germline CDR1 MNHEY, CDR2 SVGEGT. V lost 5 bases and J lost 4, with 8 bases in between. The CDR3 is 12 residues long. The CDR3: CASSPDSYGYTF. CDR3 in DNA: TGTGCCAGCAGTCCAGACAGCTATGGCTACACCTTC.

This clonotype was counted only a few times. CDR3 amino acids: CASSEGNQPQHF. DNA for the CDR3: TGTGCCAGCAGTGAAGGAAATCAGCCCCAGCATTTT. The chain uses TRBV25-1 and TRBJ1-5; D gene unclear. Germline CDR1 is MGHDK and CDR2 is SYGVNS. Trimming left V 2 bases short and J 4 bases short, with 3 bases between. The CDR3 has 12 amino acids.

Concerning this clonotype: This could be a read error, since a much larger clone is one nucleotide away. CDR3 residues: CASNSRSGNTIYF. CDR3 in DNA: TGTGCCAGTAATAGCCGATCTGGAAACACCATATATTTT. The V call is TRBV19, the J call TRBJ1-3; D is unclear. There are 13 residues in the CDR3. Germline V CDR1 and CDR2: LNHDA, SQIVND (reference sequence). With 7 bases removed from V and 1 base from J, the gap between germline ends came to 8 bases.

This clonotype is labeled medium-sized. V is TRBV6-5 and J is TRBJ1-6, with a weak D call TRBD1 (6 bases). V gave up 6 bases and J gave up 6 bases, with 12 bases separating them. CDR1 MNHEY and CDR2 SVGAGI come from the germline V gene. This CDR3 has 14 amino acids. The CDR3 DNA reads TGTGCCAGCAGCGACAGGTGGAGTAATTCACCCCTCCACTTT. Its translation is CASSDRWSNSPLHF.

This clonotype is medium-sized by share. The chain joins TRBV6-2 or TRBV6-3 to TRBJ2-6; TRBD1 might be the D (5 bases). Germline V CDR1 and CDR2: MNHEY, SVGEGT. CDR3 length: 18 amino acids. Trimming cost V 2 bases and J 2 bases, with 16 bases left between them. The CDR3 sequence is CASSYPTQGRAGANVLTF. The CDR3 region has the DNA TGTGCCAGCAGTTACCCGACTCAAGGCAGGGCTGGGGCCAACGTCCTGACTTTC.

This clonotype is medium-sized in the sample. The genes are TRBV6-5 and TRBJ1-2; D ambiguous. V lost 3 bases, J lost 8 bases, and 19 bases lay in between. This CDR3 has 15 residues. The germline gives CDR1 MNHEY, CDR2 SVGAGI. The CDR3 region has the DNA TGTGCCAGCAGTTATGGAGGACGTAGGTCTGGAGGCTACACCTTC. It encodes CASSYGGRRSGGYTF.

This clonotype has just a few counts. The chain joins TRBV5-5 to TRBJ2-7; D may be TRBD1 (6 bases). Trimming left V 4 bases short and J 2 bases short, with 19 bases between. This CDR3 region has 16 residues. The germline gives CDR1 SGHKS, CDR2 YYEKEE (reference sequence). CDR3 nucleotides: TGTGCCAGCAGCCAAATTCCAAGAGACAGGACCTACGAGCAGTACTTC. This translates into CASSQIPRDRTYEQYF.

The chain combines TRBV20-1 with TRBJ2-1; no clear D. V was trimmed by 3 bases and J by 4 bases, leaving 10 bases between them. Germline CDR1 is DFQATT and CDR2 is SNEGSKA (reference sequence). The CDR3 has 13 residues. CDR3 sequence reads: CSARPVVYNEQFF. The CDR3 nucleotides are TGCAGTGCTAGGCCTGTAGTTTACAATGAGCAGTTCTTC.

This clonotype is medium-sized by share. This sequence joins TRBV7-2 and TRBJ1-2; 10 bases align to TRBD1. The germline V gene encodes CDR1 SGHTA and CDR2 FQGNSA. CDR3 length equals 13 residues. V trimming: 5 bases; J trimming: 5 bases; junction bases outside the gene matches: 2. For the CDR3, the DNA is TGTGCCAGCAGCGTGGGACAGGGGTATGGCTACACCTTC. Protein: CASSVGQGYGYTF.

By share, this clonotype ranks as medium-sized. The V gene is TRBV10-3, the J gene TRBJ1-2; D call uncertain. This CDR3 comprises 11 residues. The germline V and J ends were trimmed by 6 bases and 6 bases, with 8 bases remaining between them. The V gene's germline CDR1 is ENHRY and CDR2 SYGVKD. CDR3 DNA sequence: TGTGCCATCAGGCTTGGGGATGGCTACACCTTC. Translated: CAIRLGDGYTF.

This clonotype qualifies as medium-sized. CDR3 loop: CVTSSGLTDTQYF. The CDR3 DNA sequence: TGTGTTACTTCTAGCGGCCTCACAGATACGCAGTATTTT. This chain joins TRBV6-5 and TRBJ2-3, with 7 bases aligning to TRBD2. In germline, CDR1 is MNHEY, CDR2 SVGAGI. The CDR3 consists of 13 residues.

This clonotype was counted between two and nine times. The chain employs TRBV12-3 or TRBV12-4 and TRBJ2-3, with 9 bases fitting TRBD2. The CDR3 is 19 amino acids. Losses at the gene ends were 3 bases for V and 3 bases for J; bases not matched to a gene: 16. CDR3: CASSLLVTSGPSRTDTQYF. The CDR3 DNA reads TGTGCCAGCAGTTTGCTCGTAACTAGCGGGCCCAGTCGGACAGATACGCAGTATTTT.

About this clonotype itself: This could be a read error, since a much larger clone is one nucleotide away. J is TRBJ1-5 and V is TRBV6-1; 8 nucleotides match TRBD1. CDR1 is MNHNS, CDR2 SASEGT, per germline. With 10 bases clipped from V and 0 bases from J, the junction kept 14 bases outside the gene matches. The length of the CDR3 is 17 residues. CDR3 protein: CANSLRTGRNSNQPQHF. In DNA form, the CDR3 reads TGTGCCAACAGCCTCCGGACAGGGCGTAATAGCAATCAGCCCCAGCATTTT.

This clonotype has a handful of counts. The CDR3 bases are TGTGCCAGCAGCTCTTTGGGGAGTCAGCCCCAGCATTTT. It encodes CASSSLGSQPQHF. The chain is built from TRBV7-9 and TRBJ1-5; D uncertain. CDR1 SEHNR and CDR2 FQNEAQ come from the germline V gene (reference sequence). Trimming left V 4 bases short and J 6 bases short, with 10 bases between. This CDR3 has 13 amino acids.

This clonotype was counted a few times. In DNA form, the CDR3 reads TGTGCCAGCAGCTTCGAGAACGAGCAGTACTTC. Encoded protein: CASSFENEQYF. The chain joins TRBV7-9 to TRBJ2-7, with unresolved D. This CDR3 is 11 amino acids long. Germline CDR1 and CDR2: SEHNR and FQNEAQ (reference sequence). V shed 3 bases and J shed 5 bases, with 5 bases lying between them.

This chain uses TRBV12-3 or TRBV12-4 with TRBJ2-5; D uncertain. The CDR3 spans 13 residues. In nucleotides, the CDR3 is TGTGCTAGTGGCTCCGGCGCCCAAGAGACCCAGTACTTC. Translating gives CASGSGAQETQYF.

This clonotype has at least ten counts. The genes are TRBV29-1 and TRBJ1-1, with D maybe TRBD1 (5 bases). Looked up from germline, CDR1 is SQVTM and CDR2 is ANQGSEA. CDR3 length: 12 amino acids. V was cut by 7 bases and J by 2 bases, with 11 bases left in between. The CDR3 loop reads CSGGGGNTEAFF. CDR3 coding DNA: TGCAGCGGGGGTGGGGGAAACACTGAAGCTTTCTTT.

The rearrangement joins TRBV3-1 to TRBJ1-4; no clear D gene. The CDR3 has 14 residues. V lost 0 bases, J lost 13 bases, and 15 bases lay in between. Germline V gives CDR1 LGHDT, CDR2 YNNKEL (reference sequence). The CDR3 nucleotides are TGTGCCAGCAGCCAAGATCTGCGGGCGGCGGGACTGTTTTTT. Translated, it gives CASSQDLRAAGLFF.